These T cell receptor beta chains were read from a single sample in a study of T-cell reconstitution after alpha-beta-depleted transplantation in children. TCRdb processed the PCR reads anew with MiXCR; each CDR3 protein has one entry. The table records some 150,000 distinct CDR3 sequences, around 9% of them present only once. The sample consisted of PBMCs, mostly from graft donor cells, taken 180 days after TCRalphabeta/CD19-depleted stem cell transplant. The receptors were sampled from a female patient aged 2 to 10 who had a stem cell transplant for congenital amegakaryocytic thrombocytopenia, so the T cells may come from the graft donor. Both conserved end residues are part of each CDR3. Each record gives: D gene, clone size, J gene, V gene, CDR3 protein, CDR3 DNA. The D gene is left open where the match is weak. A clone size is listed for some rows: how often the clone was seen (once, few, many), or a class if it is expanded.

D gene: .
clone size: many
J gene: TRBJ2-2
V gene: TRBV7-8
CDR3 protein: CAVGFGELFF
CDR3 DNA: TGTGCCGTCGGGTTCGGGGAGCTGTTTTTT

D gene: .
clone size: few
J gene: TRBJ1-3
V gene: TRBV6-1
CDR3 protein: CASETKARETNTIYF
CDR3 DNA: TGTGCCAGCGAAACGAAAGCCAGGGAAACAAACACCATATATTTT

D gene: TRBD1
clone size: many
J gene: TRBJ2-2
V gene: TRBV7-6
CDR3 protein: CASSSTGAGELFF
CDR3 DNA: TGTGCCAGCAGCTCGACAGGGGCCGGGGAGCTGTTTTTT

D gene: TRBD1
clone size: many
J gene: TRBJ2-7
V gene: TRBV10-3
CDR3 protein: CAISESWTGYPYEQYF
CDR3 DNA: TGTGCCATCAGTGAGTCGTGGACAGGGTACCCCTACGAGCAGTACTTC

D gene: .
clone size: .
J gene: TRBJ1-1
V gene: TRBV20-1
CDR3 protein: CSAPQRLDLNPEAFF
CDR3 DNA: TGCAGTGCTCCGCAAAGACTTGACCTGAATCCTGAAGCTTTCTTC

D gene: .
clone size: many
J gene: TRBJ1-1
V gene: TRBV4-1
CDR3 protein: CASSHTGLGTEAFF
CDR3 DNA: TGCGCCAGCAGCCATACAGGGTTGGGCACTGAAGCTTTCTTT

D gene: TRBD1
clone size: many
J gene: TRBJ2-7
V gene: TRBV6-1
CDR3 protein: CASRETGDYEQYF
CDR3 DNA: TGTGCCAGCAGAGAGACAGGGGACTACGAGCAGTACTTC

D gene: .
clone size: .
J gene: TRBJ2-4
V gene: TRBV7-8
CDR3 protein: CASSWKQGAIRPAKNIQYF
CDR3 DNA: TGTGCCAGCAGCTGGAAACAGGGCGCAATTCGACCGGCCAAAAACATTCAGTACTTC

D gene: TRBD1
clone size: .
J gene: TRBJ1-5
V gene: TRBV11-2
CDR3 protein: CASSFHRGQPQHF
CDR3 DNA: TGTGCCAGCAGCTTCCACAGGGGGCAGCCCCAGCATTTT

D gene: .
clone size: many
J gene: TRBJ2-1
V gene: TRBV20-1
CDR3 protein: CSAGRSGEQFF
CDR3 DNA: TGCAGTGCTGGGCGATCAGGTGAGCAGTTCTTC

D gene: .
clone size: many
J gene: TRBJ2-7
V gene: TRBV28
CDR3 protein: CASSLSRQPGPF
CDR3 DNA: TGTGCCAGCAGTTTATCCCGTCAGCCGGGTCCCTTC

D gene: .
clone size: many
J gene: TRBJ1-4
V gene: TRBV4-1
CDR3 protein: CASSQVRSREKLFF
CDR3 DNA: TGCGCCAGCAGCCAAGTCCGTAGTCGCGAAAAACTGTTTTTT

D gene: TRBD2
clone size: many
J gene: TRBJ2-7
V gene: TRBV6-1
CDR3 protein: CASSEGLAGVYEQYF
CDR3 DNA: TGTGCCAGCAGTGAAGGGCTAGCGGGAGTTTACGAGCAGTACTTC

D gene: .
clone size: many
J gene: TRBJ2-5
V gene: TRBV20-1
CDR3 protein: CSATQGAIQETQYF
CDR3 DNA: TGCAGTGCTACCCAAGGAGCTATCCAAGAGACCCAGTACTTC